The 15 T cell receptor beta chains reported below all come from one sample, sequenced in a study of blood T cells in healthy people across ages (dated by TCRdb to between 2015 and 2016). The library was generated by 5' RACE. Instrument used: Illumina HiSeq 2500. A second PCR of 7 to 11 cycles was performed with a sample-barcoded 5' primer and a J-beta primer mix. Clones were called with MiXCR by TCRdb after fastp trimmed the public reads at Q25, and only in-frame beta chains were retained. Each entry merges the rows of one CDR3 protein and shows their most common DNA and genes. The sample contains around 1,500,000 distinct CDR3 sequences, 25% to 30% of them found a single time. In total, the top ten clones hold about 8% of the sample. The sequencing sample was made of blood. These receptors came from a woman aged 25 to 39 in good health.

This clonotype was counted ten times or more. The chain couples TRBV24-1 to TRBJ2-1; 12 bases are a match to TRBD2. The CDR3 loop spans 15 amino acids. Unmatched junction bases numbered 4, after V lost 7 bases and J lost 4 bases. Per germline, CDR1 KGHDR and CDR2 SFDVKD. The CDR3 region is CATSLAGGPYNEQFF. The DNA for the CDR3 is TGTGCCACCAGCCTAGCGGGGGGGCCTTACAATGAGCAGTTCTTC.

The genes are TRBV7-3 and TRBJ2-1; 7 bases line up with TRBD2. V shed 5 bases, J shed 2 bases, and the junction held 9 bases outside the gene matches. The CDR3 loop spans 16 amino acids. Germline V gene sequence: CDR1 SGHTA, CDR2 FQGTGA. The CDR3 DNA sequence: TGTGCCAGCAGCAAGTGGACTAGGTCCACCTACAATGAGCAGTTCTTC. This codes for CASSKWTRSTYNEQFF.

The CDR3 DNA sequence: TGTGCCAGCAGTTACTCGGGCTCCCGCACAGATACGCAGTATTTT. Protein sequence: CASSYSGSRTDTQYF. The rearrangement uses TRBV6-5 and TRBJ2-3; D gene uncertain. Germline V lookup: CDR1 MNHEY, CDR2 SVGAGI. Trimming left V 0 bases short and J 1 base short, with 8 bases between. CDR3 size: 15 residues.

Points on this clonotype: This may arise from a read error, as a much more abundant clone is one base away. The chain joins TRBV28 to TRBJ2-5; D might be TRBD1 (7 bases). TRBJ2-7 matches the DNA end more closely, so the J call is doubtful. The length of the CDR3 is 14 residues. Germline V gives CDR1 MDHEN, CDR2 SYDVKM. The CDR3 DNA reads TGTGCCAGCAGTTTAGACAGGGCGGGGCACGAGCAGTACTTC. This translates into CASSLDRAGHEQYF.

This clonotype was recorded many times. The rearrangement links TRBV4-3 to TRBJ2-5; 7 bases align to TRBD2. The germline V gene encodes CDR1 LGHNA and CDR2 YSLEER. J gave up 4 bases and V 0 bases, and 5 bases lay outside the gene matches. The length of the CDR3 is 15 residues. In DNA form, the CDR3 reads TGCGCCAGCAGCCAAGACCCAGGGAGGGGAGAGACCCAGTACTTC. Amino acid sequence: CASSQDPGRGETQYF.

As concerns this clonotype: Given a much more abundant clone one base away, this may be a read error. V is TRBV7-3 and J is TRBJ2-5, with D maybe TRBD2 (6 bases). The germline V gene encodes CDR1 SGHTA and CDR2 FQGTGA. This CDR3 comprises 15 residues. V lost 2 bases and J lost 3, with 13 bases in between. The CDR3 bases are TGTGCCAGCAGCTTATGCGCGACGGGGGAAGAGACCCAGTACTTC. It translates to CASSLCATGEETQYF.

The chain carries TRBV11-2 and TRBJ2-1, with D perhaps TRBD1 or TRBD2 (5 bases each). CDR3 length: 16 amino acids. The germline V and J ends were trimmed by 3 bases and 8 bases, with 20 bases remaining between them. Germline CDR1 reads SGHAT; CDR2 reads FQNNGV. In nucleotides, the CDR3 is TGTGCCAGCAGCTTGTTGACCGGGACGGCCAGCGATGAGCAGTTCTTC. Amino acid sequence: CASSLLTGTASDEQFF.

The chain is built from TRBV2 and TRBJ2-3; 7 bases match TRBD2. Per germline, CDR1 SNHLY and CDR2 FYNNEI. After removal of 6 bases from V and 3 bases from J, the junction contained 9 bases not matched to a gene. The CDR3 loop spans 15 amino acids. CDR3 coding DNA: TGTGCCAGCAGCCGACTGCGCGGGGGAACAGATACGCAGTATTTT. Protein: CASSRLRGGTDTQYF.

This clonotype has only a few counts. V usage is TRBV7-2 and J usage is TRBJ2-1, with 12 bases matching TRBD2. Germline loops: CDR1 SGHTA, CDR2 FQGNSA. The V segment lost 5 bases and the J segment 15 bases; nucleotides outside the gene matches: 20. There are 17 residues in the CDR3. The CDR3 DNA is TGTGCCAGCAGCCCCAACTCCCTACTAGCGGGGGGCCCGTCCCCGTTCTTC. This encodes CASSPNSLLAGGPSPFF.

A remark on this clonotype: One end of the junction fails to match germline, which may point to a read error. The chain couples TRBV6-2 or TRBV6-3 to TRBJ2-3; 8 nucleotides line up with TRBD2. CDR1 is MNHEY, CDR2 SVGEGT, per germline. The CDR3 length is 15 residues. CDR3 bases: TGTGCCAGCGGTTACTTGGGGACTAGGAGCGATACGCAGTATTTT. Encoded protein: CASGYLGTRSDTQYF.

This clonotype was detected ten times or more. The chain has TRBV3-1 and TRBJ1-2, with 9 positions matching TRBD1. The V and J ends lost 6 bases and 4 bases, in that order; junction bases with no gene match: 12. There are 16 residues in the CDR3. Germline CDR1 and CDR2: LGHDT and YNNKEL (reference sequence). Written as DNA, the CDR3 is TGTGCCAGCAGTCCGAACACAGGGGGCGGTGGCTATGGCTACACCTTC. Translated: CASSPNTGGGGYGYTF.

V is TRBV10-2 and J is TRBJ2-4, with D uncertain. With 4 bases removed from V and 13 bases from J, the gap between germline ends came to 14 bases. Germline lookup yields CDR1 WSHSY and CDR2 SAAADI. The CDR3 sequence is 12 residues long. CDR3 in amino acids: CASSGLNNEQYF. Here the CDR3 DNA reads TGCGCCAGCAGTGGGCTTAACAATGAGCAGTACTTC.

With regard to this clonotype: It may be a read error: a sequence one base away is much more abundant. The chain recombines TRBV20-1 with TRBJ2-3, with 7 bases lining up with TRBD2. This CDR3 has 16 residues. Germline V gene lookup returns CDR1 DFQATT and CDR2 SNEGSKA (reference sequence). In DNA form, the CDR3 reads TGCAGTGCTAGAGACCCCGGGACTACCAATACAGGTACGCAGTATTTT. This sequence encodes CSARDPGTTNTGTQYF.

This clonotype has just a few counts. This chain links TRBV20-1 with TRBJ2-3; 9 bases match TRBD2. Trimming removed 3 bases from V and 1 base from J; junction bases left unmatched: 20. The germline gives CDR1 DFQATT, CDR2 SNEGSKA (reference sequence). There are 20 residues in the CDR3. The CDR3, as DNA: TGCAGTGCTAGTAGGGGTTTAGCGGGAGAAGGTGGGGGGGGCACAGATACGCAGTATTTT. Translating gives CSASRGLAGEGGGGTDTQYF.

This chain connects TRBV15 to TRBJ2-3; D tentatively reads TRBD1 or TRBD2 (5 bases each). Germline V CDR1 and CDR2: LNHNV, YYDKDF (reference sequence). Trimming cost V 1 base and J 4 bases, with 9 bases left between them. The CDR3 extends over 14 amino acids. Here the CDR3 reads CATSRGGTADTQYF. CDR3 nucleotide sequence: TGTGCCACCAGCAGAGGGGGGACCGCAGATACGCAGTATTTT.